Shown below are 16 T cell receptor beta chains from a single sample sequenced in a study of glioma-infiltrating T cells. The iRepertoire nested amplicon-rescue multiplex PCR amplified TCR alpha and beta CDR3s from RNA. A single record per CDR3 protein comes from TCRdb applying MiXCR to the multiplex PCR reads. Here the sample spans tens of thousands of distinct CDR3 sequences, less than 30% being singletons. The sample taken for sequencing was glioma tissue, nonneoplastic brain tissue, or PBMCs (not recorded which). The receptor set was obtained from a human donor with low-grade glioma or glioblastoma, undergoing nonglioma brain surgery, or in good health (not recorded which).

This clonotype was observed at least ten times. The rearrangement links TRBV15 to TRBJ1-5, with a tentative D call TRBD1 (5 bases). CDR1 LNHNV and CDR2 YYDKDF come from the germline V gene (reference sequence). CDR3 length: 15 amino acids. V was shortened by 4 bases and J by 0 bases, with 10 bases between the two germline ends. This chain's CDR3 is CATSKQGYSNQPQHF. The CDR3 DNA is TGTGCCACCAGCAAGCAGGGATATAGCAATCAGCCCCAGCATTTT. The whole variable domain, filled in from reference TRBV15 and TRBJ1-5, reads DAMVIQNPRYQVTQFGKPVTLSCSQTLNHNVMYWYQQKSSQAPKLLFHYYDKDFNNEADTPDNFQSRRPNTSFCFLDIRSPGLGDTAMYLCATSKQGYSNQPQHFGDGTRLSIL.

The rearrangement uses TRBV6-1 and TRBJ2-7; 9 nucleotides agree with TRBD2. V lost 5 bases and J lost 7; bases outside the gene matches: 6. The CDR3 has 13 amino acids. CDR1 is MNHNS, CDR2 SASEGT, per germline. This chain's CDR3 is CASSNSGSGEQYF. The CDR3 DNA reads TGTGCCAGCAGTAATAGCGGGAGTGGAGAGCAGTACTTC.

This clonotype was detected ten times or more. V is TRBV4-1 and J is TRBJ1-5; no reliable D call. CDR1 MGHRA and CDR2 YSYEKL come from the germline V gene. V shed 2 bases and J shed 5 bases, with 7 bases lying between them. CDR3 length equals 13 residues. The CDR3 protein is CASSQTTYQPQHF. CDR3 DNA: TGCGCCAGCAGCCAAACCACCTATCAGCCCCAGCATTTT.

A few counts support this clonotype. The chain couples TRBV5-1 to TRBJ2-7; D not resolved. Trimming left V 0 bases short and J 2 bases short, with 6 bases between. CDR1 is SGHRS, CDR2 YFSETQ, per germline. The CDR3 runs to 13 residues. CDR3 nucleotides: TGCGCCAGCAGCTTGGGATATACCTACGAGCAGTACTTC. Protein: CASSLGYTYEQYF.

In this sample, this clonotype turned up many times. The V and J genes are TRBV4-2 and TRBJ1-2; 7 positions match TRBD1. Germline V lookup: CDR1 LGHNA, CDR2 YNFKEQ. This CDR3 contains 16 residues. The V gene end was trimmed by 1 base and the J gene end by 4 bases; junction bases not matched to a gene: 9. CDR3 bases: TGTGCCAGCAGCCAAGCAACTACGACAGGGCTCTATGGCTACACCTTC. Amino acid sequence: CASSQATTTGLYGYTF.

This rearrangement joins TRBV7-9 to TRBJ2-7, with D unclear. CDR3 length equals 11 residues. The V gene lost 6 bases and the J gene lost 3 bases, with 6 bases spanning the gap. Germline values: CDR1 SEHNR, CDR2 FQNEAQ (reference sequence). CDR3 DNA sequence: TGTGCCAGCAGTCGTTTCTACGAGCAGTACTTC. Its protein is CASSRFYEQYF.

Concerning this clonotype itself: A much larger clone lies one base from this, so it may be a read error. The chain uses TRBV6-1 and TRBJ1-1; 7 positions match TRBD1. Trimming took 6 bases from V and 6 from J; bases not matched to a gene: 13. This CDR3 contains 15 residues. Germline CDR1 MNHNS, CDR2 SASEGT. CDR3 bases: TGTGCCAGCAGGTATAAGGACAGGACCATCGCTGAAGCTTTCTTT. Translation: CASRYKDRTIAEAFF.

At least ten counts were recorded for this clonotype. This chain joins TRBV7-9 and TRBJ1-1, with D possibly being TRBD1 (6 bases). From germline, CDR1 is SEHNR and CDR2 FQNEAQ (reference sequence). The length of the CDR3 is 15 residues. V lost 1 base and J 4 bases, leaving 13 bases between the germline ends. The CDR3 here is CASSLEGRQATEAFF. For the CDR3, the DNA is TGTGCCAGCAGCTTAGAAGGTCGACAGGCCACTGAAGCTTTCTTT.

V usage is TRBV5-1 and J usage is TRBJ1-3; D ambiguous. CDR3 size: 15 residues. CDR1 SGHRS and CDR2 YFSETQ come from the germline V gene. V lost 2 bases to trimming and J lost 4 bases, with 13 bases between them. As DNA, the CDR3 is TGCGCCAGCAGCTTCTCCTGGGGTGGCGGAAACACCATATATTTT. Translated: CASSFSWGGGNTIYF.

This clonotype was seen repeatedly, ten times or more. This chain links TRBV7-2 with TRBJ2-2; the D gene is possibly TRBD2 (5 bases). Trimming pared 2 bases from V and 4 bases from J, leaving 23 bases between. The CDR3 is 19 amino acids. Germline values: CDR1 SGHTA, CDR2 FQGNSA. In nucleotides, the CDR3 is TGTGCCAGCAGCTTACGCCCGCCGTCTAGTTCGGGATCCACCGGGGAGCTGTTTTTT. Protein: CASSLRPPSSSGSTGELFF.

The sample holds many counts of this clonotype. The chain employs TRBV10-3 and TRBJ1-1, with D possibly being TRBD1 (5 bases). CDR1 is ENHRY, CDR2 SYGVKD, per germline. The CDR3 contains 13 residues. With 8 bases removed from V and 2 bases from J, the gap between germline ends came to 12 bases. CDR3 protein: CAIRGRLNTEAFF. DNA of the CDR3: TGTGCCATCCGGGGCAGGTTAAACACTGAAGCTTTCTTT.

This clonotype was found many times. V and J are TRBV7-2 and TRBJ1-1; D ambiguous. Per the germline V gene, CDR1 is SGHTA and CDR2 is FQGNSA. This CDR3 region has 14 residues. Between the trimmed V and J ends, which lost 1 base and 5 bases, there was a span of 11 bases. The CDR3 sequence is CASSLVPLGTEAFF. DNA of the CDR3: TGTGCCAGCAGCTTAGTACCCCTTGGGACTGAAGCTTTCTTT.

This clonotype was observed many times. The chain couples TRBV28 to TRBJ1-2; 11 bases align to TRBD1. The germline gives CDR1 MDHEN, CDR2 SYDVKM. The length of the CDR3 is 20 residues. Losses at the gene ends were 7 bases for V and 0 bases for J; bases not matched to a gene: 19. In DNA, the CDR3 is TGTGCCAGCACCTTTTTTTCCGGTTCGGGACAGGGGGGCTCTAACTATGGCTACACCTTC. Its translation is CASTFFSGSGQGGSNYGYTF.

This clonotype was seen repeatedly, ten times or more. This chain joins TRBV18 and TRBJ1-5; no definite D call. Germline assignment: CDR1 KGHSH and CDR2 LQKENI. V was pared by 3 bases and J by 3 bases, with 9 bases between. CDR3 length equals 14 residues. CDR3 protein: CASSPSGINQPQHF. The CDR3 DNA is TGTGCCAGCTCACCCTCCGGTATCAATCAGCCCCAGCATTTT.

The V call is TRBV2, the J call TRBJ2-7; TRBD2 agrees at 10 bases. The V and J ends lost 2 bases and 7 bases, in that order; junction bases with no gene match: 14. CDR1 SNHLY and CDR2 FYNNEI come from the germline V gene. CDR3 length: 17 residues. CDR3 in amino acids: CASSESPSGRGIGEQYF. The CDR3 nucleotides are TGTGCCAGCAGTGAATCACCTAGCGGGAGAGGTATAGGAGAGCAGTACTTC.

The sample holds many counts of this clonotype. The gene calls are TRBV6-1 and TRBJ2-3; TRBD2 matches at 10 bases. CDR3 length: 14 residues. The trim removed 6 bases at V and 4 bases at J, leaving 4 bases unmatched. Germline V gene data show CDR1 as MNHNS and CDR2 as SASEGT. The CDR3 reads CASRLAGVSDTQYF. CDR3 nucleotide sequence: TGTGCCAGCAGGCTAGCGGGAGTGTCAGATACGCAGTATTTT.